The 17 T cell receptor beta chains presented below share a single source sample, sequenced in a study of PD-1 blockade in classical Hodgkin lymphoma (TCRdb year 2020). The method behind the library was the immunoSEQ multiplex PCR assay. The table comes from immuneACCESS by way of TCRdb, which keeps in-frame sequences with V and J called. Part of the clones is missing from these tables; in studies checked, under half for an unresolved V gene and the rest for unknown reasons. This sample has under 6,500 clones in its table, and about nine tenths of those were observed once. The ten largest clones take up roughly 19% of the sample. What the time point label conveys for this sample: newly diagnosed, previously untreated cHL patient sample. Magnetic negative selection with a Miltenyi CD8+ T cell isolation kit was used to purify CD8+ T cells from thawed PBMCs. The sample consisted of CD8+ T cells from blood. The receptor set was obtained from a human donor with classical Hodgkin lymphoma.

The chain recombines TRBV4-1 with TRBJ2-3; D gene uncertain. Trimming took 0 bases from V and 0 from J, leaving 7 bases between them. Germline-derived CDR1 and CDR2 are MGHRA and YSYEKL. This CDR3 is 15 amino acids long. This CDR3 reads CASSQEAASTDTQYF. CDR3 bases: TGCGCCAGCAGCCAAGAAGCAGCGAGCACAGATACGCAGTATTTT.

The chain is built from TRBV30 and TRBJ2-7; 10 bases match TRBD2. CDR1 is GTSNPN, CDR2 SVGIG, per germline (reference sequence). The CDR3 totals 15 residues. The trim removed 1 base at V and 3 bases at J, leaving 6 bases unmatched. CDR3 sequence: CAWSGGLANIYEQYF. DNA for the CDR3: TGTGCCTGGAGTGGGGGACTAGCGAATATCTACGAGCAGTACTTC.

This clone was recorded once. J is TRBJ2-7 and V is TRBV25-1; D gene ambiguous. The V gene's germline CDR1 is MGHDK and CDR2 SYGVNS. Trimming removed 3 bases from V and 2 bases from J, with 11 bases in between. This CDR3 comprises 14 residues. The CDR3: CASSEGLGTYEQYF. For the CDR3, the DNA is TGTGCCAGCAGTGAGGGTTTAGGAACCTACGAGCAGTACTTC.

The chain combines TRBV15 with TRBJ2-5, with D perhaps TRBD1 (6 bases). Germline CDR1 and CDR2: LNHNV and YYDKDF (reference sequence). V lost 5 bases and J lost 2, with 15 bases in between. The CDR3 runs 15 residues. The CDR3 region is CATSSWDIKQETQYF. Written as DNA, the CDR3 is TGTGCCACCAGCTCTTGGGACATCAAACAAGAGACCCAGTACTTC.

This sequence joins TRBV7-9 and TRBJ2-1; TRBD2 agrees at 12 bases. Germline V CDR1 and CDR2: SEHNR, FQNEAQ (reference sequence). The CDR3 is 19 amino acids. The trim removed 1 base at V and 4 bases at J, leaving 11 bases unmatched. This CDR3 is CASSLGTSGIRGLYNEQFF. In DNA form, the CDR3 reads TGTGCCAGCAGCTTAGGGACTAGCGGGATTAGGGGTCTGTACAATGAGCAGTTCTTC.

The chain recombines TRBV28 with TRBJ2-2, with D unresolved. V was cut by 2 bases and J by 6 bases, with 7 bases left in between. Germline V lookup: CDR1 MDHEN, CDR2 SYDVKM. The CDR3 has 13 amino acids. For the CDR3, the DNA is TGTGCCAGCAGTTTAGGTCTGTCCGGGGAGCTGTTTTTT. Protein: CASSLGLSGELFF.

CDR3 region: CASSYLAGGSYEQYF. The CDR3 nucleotides are TGTGCCAGCAGTTATCTAGCGGGAGGCTCCTACGAGCAGTACTTC. The chain couples TRBV6-5 to TRBJ2-7; 11 nucleotides match TRBD2. The ends lost 3 bases at V and 0 bases at J; junction bases unmatched: 1. The V gene's germline CDR1 is MNHEY and CDR2 SVGAGI. The CDR3 is made up of 15 amino acids.

The CDR3 nucleotides read TGTGCCAGCAGCGCCCTTGGAAACACCATATATTTT. Encoded protein: CASSALGNTIYF. J is TRBJ1-3 and V is TRBV9; D gene uncertain. CDR1 SGDLS and CDR2 YYNGEE come from the germline V gene. The CDR3 is 12 residues long. V was pared by 3 bases and J by 3 bases, with 4 bases between. Drawing the rest from reference TRBV9 and TRBJ1-3, the complete variable domain is DSGVTQTPKHLITATGQRVTLRCSPRSGDLSVYWYQQSLDQGLQFLIQYYNGEERAKGNILERFSAQQFPDLHSELNLSSLELGDSALYFCASSALGNTIYFGEGSWLTVV.

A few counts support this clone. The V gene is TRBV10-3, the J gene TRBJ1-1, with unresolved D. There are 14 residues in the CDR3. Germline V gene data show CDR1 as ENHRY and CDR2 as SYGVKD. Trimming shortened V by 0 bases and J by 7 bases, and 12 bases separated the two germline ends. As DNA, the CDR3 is TGTGCCATCAGTGAGTCGATAAACACTGTTGAAGCTTTCTTT. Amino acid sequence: CAISESINTVEAFF.

In DNA, the CDR3 is TGCAGCGTTGAAAGGCGGACAGGGGGCTCCTACGAGCAGTACTTC. Its translation: CSVERRTGGSYEQYF. The rearrangement joins TRBV29-1 to TRBJ2-7; 10 bases line up with TRBD1. CDR1 is SQVTM, CDR2 ANQGSEA, per germline. Germline trimming cut 2 bases from V and 0 bases from J; bases unmatched to any gene: 4. This CDR3 comprises 15 residues.

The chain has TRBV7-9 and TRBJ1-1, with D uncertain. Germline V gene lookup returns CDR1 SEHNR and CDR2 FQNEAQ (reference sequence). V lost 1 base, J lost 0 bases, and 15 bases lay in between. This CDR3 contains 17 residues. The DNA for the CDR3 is TGTGCCAGCAGCTTAGGTAGGGTGCGGATAATGAACACTGAAGCTTTCTTT. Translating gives CASSLGRVRIMNTEAFF.

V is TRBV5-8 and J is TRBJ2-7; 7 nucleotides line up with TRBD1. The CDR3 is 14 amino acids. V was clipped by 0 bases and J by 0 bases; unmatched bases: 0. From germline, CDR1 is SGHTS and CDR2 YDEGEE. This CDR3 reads CASSLGDSSYEQYF. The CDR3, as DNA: TGTGCCAGCAGCTTGGGGGACAGCTCCTACGAGCAGTACTTC.

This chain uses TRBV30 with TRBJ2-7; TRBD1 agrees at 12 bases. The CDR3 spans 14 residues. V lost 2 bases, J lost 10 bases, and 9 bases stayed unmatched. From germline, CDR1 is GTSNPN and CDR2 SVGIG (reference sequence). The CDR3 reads CAWSTGTGGADQYF. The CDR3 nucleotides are TGTGCCTGGAGTACGGGGACAGGGGGCGCAGACCAGTACTTC.

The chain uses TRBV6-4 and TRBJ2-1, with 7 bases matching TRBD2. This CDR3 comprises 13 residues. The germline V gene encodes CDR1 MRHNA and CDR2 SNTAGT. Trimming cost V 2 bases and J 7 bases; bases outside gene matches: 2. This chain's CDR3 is CASSDGEGNEQFF. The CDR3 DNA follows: TGTGCCAGCAGTGACGGGGAGGGGAATGAGCAGTTCTTC.

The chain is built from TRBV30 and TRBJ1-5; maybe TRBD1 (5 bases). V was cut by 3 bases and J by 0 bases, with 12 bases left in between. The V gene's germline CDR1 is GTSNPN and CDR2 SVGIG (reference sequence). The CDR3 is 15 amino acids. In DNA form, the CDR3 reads TGTGCCTGGAGCCGAGGGGTGGATAGCAATCAGCCCCAGCATTTT. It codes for CAWSRGVDSNQPQHF.

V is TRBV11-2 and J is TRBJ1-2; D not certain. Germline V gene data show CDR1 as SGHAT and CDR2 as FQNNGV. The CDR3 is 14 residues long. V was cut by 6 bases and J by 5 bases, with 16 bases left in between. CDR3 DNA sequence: TGTGCCAGCAGTTCGGGAGGAGGGTGGTATGGCTACACCTTC. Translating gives CASSSGGGWYGYTF.

The CDR3 is CASSGGPGDEQFF. CDR3 sequence (DNA): TGTGCCAGCAGTGGGGGCCCAGGGGATGAGCAGTTCTTC. The chain employs TRBV28 and TRBJ2-1; D may be TRBD1 (6 bases). The V gene's germline CDR1 is MDHEN and CDR2 SYDVKM. V dropped 5 bases and J dropped 8 bases, with 13 bases sitting between them. CDR3 length equals 13 residues.